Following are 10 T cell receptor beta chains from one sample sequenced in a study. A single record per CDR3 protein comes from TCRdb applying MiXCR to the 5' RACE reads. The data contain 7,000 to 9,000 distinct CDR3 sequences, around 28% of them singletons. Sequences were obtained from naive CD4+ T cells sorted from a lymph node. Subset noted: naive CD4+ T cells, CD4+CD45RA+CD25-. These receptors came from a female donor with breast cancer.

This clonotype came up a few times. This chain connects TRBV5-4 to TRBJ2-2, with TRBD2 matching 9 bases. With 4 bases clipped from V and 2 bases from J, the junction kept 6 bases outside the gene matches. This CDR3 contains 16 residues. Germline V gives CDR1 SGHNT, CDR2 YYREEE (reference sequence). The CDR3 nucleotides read TGTGCCAGCAGCCTTATAGCGGGAGACAACACCGGGGAGCTGTTTTTT. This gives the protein CASSLIAGDNTGELFF.

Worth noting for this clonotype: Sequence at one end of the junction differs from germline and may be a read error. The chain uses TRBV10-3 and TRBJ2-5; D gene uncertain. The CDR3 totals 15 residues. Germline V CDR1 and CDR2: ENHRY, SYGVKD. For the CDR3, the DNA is TGTGCCATCAGCGAGTCGGCGGACGCCAGAGAGACCCAGTACTTC. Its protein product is CAISESADARETQYF.

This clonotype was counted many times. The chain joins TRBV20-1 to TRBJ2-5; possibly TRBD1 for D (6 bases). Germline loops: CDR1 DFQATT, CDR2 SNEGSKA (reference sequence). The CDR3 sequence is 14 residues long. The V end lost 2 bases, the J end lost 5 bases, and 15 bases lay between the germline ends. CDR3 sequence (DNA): TGCAGTGCTAGACGGGACACCGCCGGGGAGACCCAGTACTTC. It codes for CSARRDTAGETQYF.

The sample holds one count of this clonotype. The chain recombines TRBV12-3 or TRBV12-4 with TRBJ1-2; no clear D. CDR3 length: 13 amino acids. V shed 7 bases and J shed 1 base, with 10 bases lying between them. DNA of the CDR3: TGTGCCAGCACCCCCTACCTTAACTATGGCTACACCTTC. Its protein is CASTPYLNYGYTF.

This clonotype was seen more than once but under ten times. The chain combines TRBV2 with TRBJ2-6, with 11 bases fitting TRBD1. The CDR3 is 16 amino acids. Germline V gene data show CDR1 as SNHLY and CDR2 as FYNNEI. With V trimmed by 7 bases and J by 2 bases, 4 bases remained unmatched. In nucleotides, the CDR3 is TGTGCCAGCAAACGGACAGGGGGCACTGGGGCCAACGTCCTGACTTTC. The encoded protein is CASKRTGGTGANVLTF.

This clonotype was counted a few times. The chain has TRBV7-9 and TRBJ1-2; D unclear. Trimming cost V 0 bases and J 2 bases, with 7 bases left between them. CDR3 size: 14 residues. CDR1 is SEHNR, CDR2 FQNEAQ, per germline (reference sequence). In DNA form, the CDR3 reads TGTGCCAGCAGCTTAGCTCTACAGAACTATGGCTACACCTTC. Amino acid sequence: CASSLALQNYGYTF.

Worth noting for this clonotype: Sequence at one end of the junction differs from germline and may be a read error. The CDR3 DNA follows: TGTGCCAGCGGCGTAAGAAATAGTGACAATGAGCAGTTCTTC. Its protein product is CASGVRNSDNEQFF. This rearrangement joins TRBV9 to TRBJ2-1, with D unclear. The CDR3 consists of 14 residues. The germline CDR1 and CDR2 sequences are SGDLS and YYNGEE.

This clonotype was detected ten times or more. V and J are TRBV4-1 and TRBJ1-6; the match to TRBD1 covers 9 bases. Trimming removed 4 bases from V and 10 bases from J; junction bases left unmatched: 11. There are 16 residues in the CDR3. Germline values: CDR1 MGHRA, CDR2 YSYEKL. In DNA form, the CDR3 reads TGCGCCAGCAGCCGCCGACAGGGGGATGGGGGATCACCCCTCCACTTT. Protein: CASSRRQGDGGSPLHF.

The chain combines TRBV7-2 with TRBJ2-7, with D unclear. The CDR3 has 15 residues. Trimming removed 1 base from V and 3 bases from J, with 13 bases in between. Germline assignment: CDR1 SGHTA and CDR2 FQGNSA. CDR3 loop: CASSLESSLNYEQYF. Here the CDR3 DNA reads TGTGCCAGCAGCTTAGAGTCGAGCCTAAACTACGAGCAGTACTTC.

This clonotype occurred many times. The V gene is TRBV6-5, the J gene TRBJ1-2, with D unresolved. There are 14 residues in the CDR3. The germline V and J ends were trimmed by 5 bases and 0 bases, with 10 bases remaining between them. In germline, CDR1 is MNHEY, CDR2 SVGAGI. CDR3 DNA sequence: TGTGCCAGCAGTAGGGCAGATGCTAACTATGGCTACACCTTC. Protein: CASSRADANYGYTF.